Included here is one T cell receptor (beta chain) sequence, with context. These data belong to a study of blood T cell repertoires in COVID-19. Turning to the study itself: Some COVID-19 samples were acute and others convalescent; all came from the United States, Italy and Spain. The cDNA or gDNA used as material had been derived from T cells, B-cell-depleted T cells, or PBMCs.

V lost 3 bases and J lost 4, with 8 bases in between. The CDR3 is 13 amino acids. Germline CDR1 reads SGHKS; CDR2 reads YYEKEE (reference sequence). Study processing details: Nucleated cell counts were estimated from reference gene primer amplification. Sequenced by immunoSEQ multiplex PCR; TCRdb stores in-frame clones only, minus some. Clone size and V and J calls were adopted from that table, with D and trimming inferred from the DNA. The sample holds about 150,000 clones, roughly 84% seen once. The rearrangement joins TRBV5-5 to TRBJ1-5, with a tentative D call TRBD1 (5 bases). Sample: peripheral blood. The receptor comes from a woman aged 45-65 years in a cohort sampled during active or convalescent COVID-19. The CDR3 loop reads CASSYRQNQPQHF. Written as DNA, the CDR3 is TGTGCCAGCAGCTACAGGCAGAATCAGCCCCAGCATTTT.